This T cell receptor (beta chain) was sequenced during a study of T cell repertoires in urothelial bladder cancer. Whole-study findings and limits: Carcinoma specimens had fewer T cells than benign specimens. In carcinoma specimens, a single clone made up to roughly 15% of infiltrating lymphocytes.

V gave up 6 bases and J gave up 8 bases, with 17 bases separating them. CDR1 and CDR2 (germline): GTSNPN, SVGIG (reference sequence). The CDR3 runs 13 residues. Repertoires were generated with immunoSEQ multiplex PCR, while TCRdb's copy carries only in-frame clones and drops some. Counted here are 1,200 to 1,500 clones, around 67% occurring once; the ten biggest clones make up 29%. Notes on this clone: Its antigen is currently unknown.

The sample was tumor-infiltrating cells from bladder cancer. This receptor was taken from a human donor with urothelial carcinoma. The chain couples TRBV30 to TRBJ1-5, with a possible D match to TRBD1 (5 bases). The DNA of the CDR3 is TGTGCCTGTTCCACAGGACCTAATAAGCCCCAGCATTTT. This translates into CACSTGPNKPQHF.